Shown below are 16 T cell receptor beta chains from a single sample sequenced in a study of blood T cell repertoires in COVID-19 (TCRdb year 2020). Library construction relied on the immunoSEQ multiplex PCR assay. The source is immuneACCESS, and TCRdb retained only in-frame sequences with V and J called. Part of the clones is not carried over; for the studies checked, unresolved V genes explain less than half of this, and the remainder is unexplained. This sample is represented by some 220,000 clones; around 84% of them were singletons. Roughly 10% of the sample belongs to the ten largest clones. Input material: peripheral blood. These receptors originate from a man aged 45 to 65 with active or convalescent COVID-19.

The chain couples TRBV6-5 to TRBJ1-5; TRBD1 aligns across 7 bases. Germline CDR1 is MNHEY and CDR2 is SVGAGI. The CDR3 runs to 14 residues. Germline trimming cut 6 bases from V and 6 bases from J; bases unmatched to any gene: 8. The CDR3 spells CASSRTGESQPQHF. The DNA for the CDR3 is TGTGCCAGCAGCCGAACAGGGGAGAGTCAGCCCCAGCATTTT.

J is TRBJ2-7 and V is TRBV19; TRBD1 matches at 8 bases. The J segment lost 1 base and the V segment lost 5 bases, leaving 4 bases of the junction unmatched. In germline, CDR1 is LNHDA, CDR2 SQIVND (reference sequence). The CDR3 runs to 14 residues. The CDR3 protein is CASSSRTGSYEQYF. CDR3 in DNA: TGTGCCAGTAGTTCCAGGACAGGGTCCTACGAGCAGTACTTC. The entire variable domain, with the rest obtained from reference TRBV19 and TRBJ2-7, is as follows: DGGITQSPKYLFRKEGQNVTLSCEQNLNHDAMYWYRQDPGQGLRLIYYSQIVNDFQKGDIAEGYSVSREKKESFPLTVTSAQKNPTAFYLCASSSRTGSYEQYFGPGTRLTVT.

This chain joins TRBV28 and TRBJ1-6; 10 positions agree with TRBD1. J was trimmed by 10 bases and V by 4 bases; bases with no gene match: 7. The CDR3 has 15 residues. Germline lookup yields CDR1 MDHEN and CDR2 SYDVKM. The DNA of the CDR3 is TGTGCCAGCAGTTCCTGGGACAGGGGTCGCTCACCCCTCCACTTT. Translating gives CASSSWDRGRSPLHF.

J is TRBJ1-2 and V is TRBV7-2, with 8 bases that match TRBD1. The germline V gene has CDR1 SGHTA and CDR2 FQGNSA. The CDR3 extends over 14 amino acids. The trim removed 4 bases at V and 8 bases at J, leaving 9 bases unmatched. CDR3 loop: CASSSDRESEGYTF. The CDR3 region has the DNA TGTGCCAGCAGCTCGGACAGGGAGTCAGAAGGCTACACCTTC.

The chain has TRBV5-4 and TRBJ1-3, with 7 bases matching TRBD1. J was trimmed by 2 bases and V by 4 bases; bases with no gene match: 3. CDR1 SGHNT and CDR2 YYREEE come from the germline V gene (reference sequence). CDR3 length: 14 residues. In DNA form, the CDR3 reads TGTGCCAGCAGCGTCGACAGGGCTGGAAACACCATATATTTT. Translating it yields CASSVDRAGNTIYF.

V gene TRBV12-2 combines with J gene TRBJ2-3; the table names TRBD2, a call not compared with the DNA. TRBV12-2 is an annotated pseudogene. The CDR3 extends over 15 amino acids. CDR3 DNA: TGTGCAAGTCGTGTAGCGGGAGGGTGCACAGATACGCAGTATTTT. Protein product: CASRVAGGCTDTQYF.

This clone was recorded only once. The chain combines TRBV28 with TRBJ1-5; a possible D gene is TRBD1 (6 bases). Germline V gene lookup returns CDR1 MDHEN and CDR2 SYDVKM. The CDR3 is 15 amino acids. V was cut by 2 bases and J by 4 bases, with 12 bases left in between. The CDR3 loop reads CASSLKQGWNQPQHF. The DNA for the CDR3 is TGTGCCAGCAGTTTAAAACAGGGTTGGAATCAGCCCCAGCATTTT.

J is TRBJ2-2 and V is TRBV5-1; 7 bases are a match to TRBD2. Per the germline V gene, CDR1 is SGHRS and CDR2 is YFSETQ. Unmatched junction bases numbered 10, after V lost 4 bases and J lost 13 bases. The CDR3 sequence is 13 residues long. In DNA, the CDR3 is TGCGCCAGCAGCCTCGACTCAGCGGGGTTGCTGTTTTTT. This translates into CASSLDSAGLLFF.

In this sample, this clone turned up a few times. This chain connects TRBV7-9 to TRBJ1-2; D gene uncertain. The germline CDR1 and CDR2 sequences are SEHNR and FQNEAQ (reference sequence). There are 12 residues in the CDR3. V was trimmed by 2 bases and J by 7 bases, leaving 8 bases between them. In DNA form, the CDR3 reads TGTGCCAGCAGCTTAATTTCATTTGGCTACACCTTC. It codes for CASSLISFGYTF.

V and J are TRBV7-2 and TRBJ2-7, with 10 positions matching TRBD1. CDR1 is SGHTA and CDR2 is FQGNSA in the germline V gene. After removal of 5 bases from V and 4 bases from J, the junction contained 11 bases not matched to a gene. This CDR3 region has 16 residues. The CDR3 DNA is TGTGCCAGCAGCCCAAATCCGGGACAGGGGCTATACGAGCAGTACGTC. It codes for CASSPNPGQGLYEQYV.

Remarks on this clone: This same CDR3 is encoded by further DNA sequences in the sample. The chain is built from TRBV7-9 and TRBJ1-5; 8 nucleotides line up with TRBD1. V shed 4 bases and J 5 bases; nucleotides not matched to a gene: 1. Germline values: CDR1 SEHNR, CDR2 FQNEAQ (reference sequence). The CDR3 is 13 residues long. Here the CDR3 reads CASSSTGDQPQHF. CDR3 bases: TGTGCCAGCAGCTCGACAGGGGATCAGCCCCAGCATTTT.

This chain links TRBV4-1 with TRBJ1-4; D may be TRBD1 (5 bases). From germline, CDR1 is MGHRA and CDR2 YSYEKL. The CDR3 has 13 residues. Trimming shortened V by 0 bases and J by 9 bases, and 8 bases separated the two germline ends. CDR3: CASSQEADKKLFF. The CDR3 nucleotides are TGCGCCAGCAGCCAAGAGGCGGACAAAAAACTGTTTTTT.

This chain joins TRBV9 and TRBJ1-1; TRBD1 aligns across 8 bases. CDR1 SGDLS and CDR2 YYNGEE come from the germline V gene. CDR3 length equals 13 residues. V shed 4 bases, J shed 4 bases, and the junction held 3 bases outside the gene matches. CDR3 amino acids: CASSRQGTTEAFF. The DNA of the CDR3 is TGTGCCAGCAGCCGACAGGGGACCACTGAAGCTTTCTTT.

The chain combines TRBV6-2 or TRBV6-3 with TRBJ1-5; TRBD1 agrees at 12 bases. The germline CDR1 and CDR2 sequences are MNHEY and SVGEGT. Germline trimming cut 2 bases from V and 2 bases from J; bases unmatched to any gene: 13. The CDR3 is made up of 20 amino acids. The CDR3: CASSYKPGTGGDGGNQPQHF. In DNA, the CDR3 is TGTGCCAGCAGTTACAAACCCGGGACAGGGGGCGACGGTGGCAATCAGCCCCAGCATTTT.

The chain employs TRBV4-1 and TRBJ1-1, with 10 bases aligning to TRBD1. Germline CDR1 is MGHRA and CDR2 is YSYEKL. CDR3 length: 15 amino acids. With 4 bases clipped from V and 6 bases from J, the junction kept 8 bases outside the gene matches. The CDR3 bases are TGCGCCAGCAGCCTAATATGGACAGGGGGGGCTGAAGCTTTCTTT. Encoded protein: CASSLIWTGGAEAFF.

This chain links TRBV6-5 with TRBJ1-5; D is unresolved. CDR3 length: 14 residues. V was pared by 2 bases and J by 5 bases, with 10 bases between. Germline-derived CDR1 and CDR2 are MNHEY and SVGAGI. Here the CDR3 DNA reads TGTGCCAGCAGTTACGGTGCAGGTTATCAGCCCCAGCATTTT. Protein: CASSYGAGYQPQHF.